Below, 20 T cell receptor beta chains from the same sample are listed, as sequenced in a study of blood T cell repertoires in COVID-19. TCRdb keeps only in-frame clones here, not all; method: immunoSEQ multiplex PCR. The sample has about 350,000 clones, 85% to 90% seen once. Sequencing was carried out using peripheral blood. These receptors were taken from a woman aged 45-65 years with COVID-19, enrolled during active disease.

This sequence joins TRBV12-5 and TRBJ2-1; no firm D call. The length of the CDR3 is 13 residues. CDR1 LGHNT and CDR2 FRNRAP come from the germline V gene. Between the trimmed V and J ends, which lost 2 bases and 8 bases, there was a span of 10 bases. The CDR3 here is CASGLSRLDEQFF. In nucleotides, the CDR3 is TGTGCTAGTGGTTTGAGCAGGTTGGATGAGCAGTTCTTC.

This clone showed up just once. J is TRBJ1-6 and V is TRBV7-2, with D possibly being TRBD1 (5 bases). The CDR3 totals 13 residues. V was clipped by 5 bases and J by 10 bases, with 12 bases between them. CDR1 and CDR2 from the germline V gene are SGHTA and FQGNSA. The CDR3 DNA follows: TGTGCCAGCAGCCTCCGACAGACATCACCCCTCCACTTT. The encoded protein is CASSLRQTSPLHF.

The chain has TRBV19 and TRBJ1-6; TRBD1 might be the D (6 bases). Trimming left V 3 bases short and J 7 bases short, with 13 bases between. Germline assignment: CDR1 LNHDA and CDR2 SQIVND (reference sequence). The CDR3 extends over 15 amino acids. CDR3 bases: TGTGCCAGTAGTATTTCCGACAGGCTGAATTCACCCCTCCACTTT. Translating gives CASSISDRLNSPLHF.

This chain links TRBV7-2 with TRBJ2-7, with D hard to call. V lost 6 bases, J lost 5 bases, and 8 bases lay in between. This CDR3 has 11 residues. Germline values: CDR1 SGHTA, CDR2 FQGNSA. CDR3 loop: CASSFRDEQYF. In nucleotides, the CDR3 is TGTGCCAGCAGTTTTCGGGACGAGCAGTACTTC.

V is TRBV5-8 and J is TRBJ2-7; 8 bases match TRBD2. Germline-derived CDR1 and CDR2 are SGHTS and YDEGEE. The CDR3 spans 14 residues. V was pared by 4 bases and J by 4 bases, with 7 bases of the junction left unmatched. The CDR3 region has the DNA TGTGCCAGCAGCACCCGGACTAGCTGGTACGAGCAGTACTTC. Its translation is CASSTRTSWYEQYF.

V gene TRBV19 combines with J gene TRBJ1-1, with D tentatively TRBD1 (6 bases). Germline CDR1 is LNHDA and CDR2 is SQIVND (reference sequence). Trimming shortened V by 5 bases and J by 1 base, and 11 bases separated the two germline ends. CDR3 size: 14 residues. The CDR3 nucleotides read TGTGCCAGTAGTTTTGACAGGAGGAACACTGAAGCTTTCTTT. This gives the protein CASSFDRRNTEAFF.

The chain couples TRBV27 to TRBJ2-3; unclear D gene. Germline lookup yields CDR1 MNHEY and CDR2 SMNVEV (reference sequence). V lost 2 bases and J lost 2, with 8 bases in between. The CDR3 length is 14 residues. CDR3 amino acids: CASSLGWPTDTQYF. CDR3 nucleotides: TGTGCCAGCAGTTTAGGCTGGCCCACAGATACGCAGTATTTT.

The genes are TRBV15 and TRBJ1-2; D is perhaps TRBD1 (5 bases). CDR3 length: 15 amino acids. The germline V gene has CDR1 LNHNV and CDR2 YYDKDF (reference sequence). The ends were cut back, 0 bases at V and 4 bases at J, with 12 bases in the middle. CDR3 DNA sequence: TGTGCCACCAGCAGAGAAAATCGACAGACCTATGGCTACACCTTC. Its protein is CATSRENRQTYGYTF.

The CDR3 loop is CASLIGRDSYEQYF. The CDR3 coding sequence is TGTGCCAGCCTCATCGGGCGGGACTCCTACGAGCAGTACTTC. The V call is TRBV11-2, the J call TRBJ2-7, with D possibly matching TRBD2 (6 bases). The CDR3 totals 14 residues. V dropped 8 bases and J dropped 0 bases, with 14 bases sitting between them. Germline-derived CDR1 and CDR2 are SGHAT and FQNNGV.

V usage is TRBV1 and J usage is TRBJ2-5; the table's TRBD2 call for D was not verified on the DNA. TRBV1 is listed as a pseudogene. This CDR3 region has 15 residues. In nucleotides, the CDR3 is TGCACCAGCAGCCCCGAAATGACTAGCAGAGAGACCCAGTACTTC. This translates into CTSSPEMTSRETQYF.

V is TRBV19 and J is TRBJ1-2; maybe TRBD1 (5 bases). CDR3 length: 11 amino acids. The germline V and J ends were trimmed by 8 bases and 2 bases, with 6 bases remaining between them. Germline CDR1 reads LNHDA; CDR2 reads SQIVND (reference sequence). Written as DNA, the CDR3 is TGTGCCAGTCAGGGAAACTATGGCTACACCTTC. It specifies CASQGNYGYTF.

This chain connects TRBV2 to TRBJ1-5; weak D call: TRBD1 (5 bases). The CDR3 is 15 amino acids. Trimming left V 6 bases short and J 7 bases short, with 19 bases between. Germline assignment: CDR1 SNHLY and CDR2 FYNNEI. CDR3 sequence: CASRPLDGAKQPQHF. CDR3 sequence (DNA): TGTGCCAGCAGACCCTTGGATGGGGCTAAACAGCCCCAGCATTTT.

J is TRBJ1-5 and V is TRBV4-1, with D maybe TRBD1 (5 bases). The CDR3 sequence is 17 residues long. Germline values: CDR1 MGHRA, CDR2 YSYEKL. Trimming took off 1 base at V and 3 bases at J, with 16 bases between the two ends. CDR3 sequence: CASSQGPQRGNNQPQHF. Written as DNA, the CDR3 is TGCGCCAGCAGCCAAGGTCCCCAAAGGGGAAACAATCAGCCCCAGCATTTT.

V is TRBV6-4 and J is TRBJ2-1; tentative D call: TRBD1 (6 bases). CDR3 length: 15 residues. CDR1 and CDR2 (germline): MRHNA, SNTAGT. With 4 bases removed from V and 9 bases from J, the gap between germline ends came to 19 bases. The CDR3 loop reads CASSASGTQSIEQFF. CDR3 nucleotide sequence: TGTGCCAGCAGTGCATCCGGGACACAGAGTATTGAGCAGTTCTTC.

The rearrangement uses TRBV15 and TRBJ2-1; D gene uncertain. This CDR3 has 15 residues. Per the germline V gene, CDR1 is LNHNV and CDR2 is YYDKDF (reference sequence). Trimming shortened V by 0 bases and J by 1 base, and 7 bases separated the two germline ends. In nucleotides, the CDR3 is TGTGCCACCAGCAGAGATGCGGTATCCTACAATGAGCAGTTCTTC. This translates into CATSRDAVSYNEQFF.

Turning to this clone: An end of the junction does not agree with germline; a read error may underlie this. The rearrangement links TRBV7-7 to TRBJ2-3; D not resolved. The CDR3 has 13 amino acids. Germline CDR1 and CDR2: SSHAT and FNYEAQ (reference sequence). DNA for the CDR3: TGTGCTAGCAGCTTCTCTAGCACAGATACGCAGTATTTT. It translates to CASSFSSTDTQYF.

J is TRBJ2-7 and V is TRBV6-6; possibly TRBD1 for D (5 bases). Germline V gene sequence: CDR1 MNHNY, CDR2 SVGAGI (reference sequence). The CDR3 runs to 15 residues. V lost 6 bases to trimming and J lost 0 bases, with 15 bases between them. The CDR3: CASSAEATASYEQYF. As DNA, the CDR3 is TGTGCCAGCAGCGCCGAGGCGACAGCCTCCTACGAGCAGTACTTC.

The gene calls are TRBV5-6 and TRBJ1-1; no clear D gene. Trimming shortened V by 1 base and J by 9 bases, and 13 bases separated the two germline ends. Germline V lookup: CDR1 SGHDT, CDR2 YYEEEE. This CDR3 spans 13 amino acids. The CDR3 protein is CASSLRLGEKAFF. CDR3 nucleotide sequence: TGTGCCAGCAGCTTGAGGCTTGGGGAGAAAGCTTTCTTT.

This chain's CDR3 is CASSRSSGRVSEQFF. The CDR3 coding sequence is TGTGCCAGCTCACGATCTAGCGGGAGGGTCAGTGAGCAGTTCTTC. This rearrangement joins TRBV18 to TRBJ2-1; 12 bases are shared with TRBD2. Germline trimming cut 4 bases from V and 9 bases from J; bases unmatched to any gene: 7. Germline V lookup: CDR1 KGHSH, CDR2 LQKENI. The CDR3 is 15 residues long.

The CDR3 nucleotides read TGTGCCAGCAGTTTGACACCGTACGAGCAGTACTTC. Translated, it gives CASSLTPYEQYF. V gene TRBV12-3 or TRBV12-4 combines with J gene TRBJ2-7; D gene uncertain. The CDR3 loop spans 12 amino acids. With 3 bases removed from V and 4 bases from J, the gap between germline ends came to 7 bases.